Following are 18 T cell receptor beta chains from one sample sequenced in a study of sequential checkpoint blockade in melanoma. The sample's treatment: randomized to nivolumab then ipilimumab (arm A) or the reverse (arm B). Repertoires were generated with immunoSEQ multiplex PCR, while TCRdb's copy carries only in-frame clones and drops some. In the table there are roughly 5,100 clones, less than 20% of which are singletons. The sample in question was tumor tissue (inferred from file names), obtained from a patient given nivolumab and ipilimumab in sequence. Receptors originate from a human donor with melanoma.

At least ten counts were recorded for this clone. This chain links TRBV6-8 with TRBJ1-2; D is uncertain. V gave up 4 bases and J gave up 0 bases, with 12 bases separating them. CDR3 size: 15 residues. The germline CDR1 and CDR2 sequences are MNHGY and SAAAGT. CDR3 nucleotide sequence: TGTGCCAGCAGTTCGGGCAGAATCACTAACTATGGCTACACCTTC. Residues: CASSSGRITNYGYTF.

V usage is TRBV28 and J usage is TRBJ1-5, with a tentative D call TRBD1 (5 bases). The germline gives CDR1 MDHEN, CDR2 SYDVKM. This CDR3 spans 14 amino acids. V lost 7 bases, J lost 4 bases, and 14 bases lay in between. DNA of the CDR3: TGTGCCAGCATGTCACGGGGCCGGAATCAGCCCCAGCATTTT. Its protein product is CASMSRGRNQPQHF.

This clone showed up just a few times. The chain couples TRBV5-1 to TRBJ1-6; 9 positions match TRBD1. In germline, CDR1 is SGHRS, CDR2 YFSETQ. V lost 0 bases, J lost 8 bases, and 3 bases stayed unmatched. CDR3 length equals 15 residues. CDR3 amino acids: CASSLEQGADSPLHF. CDR3 DNA sequence: TGCGCCAGCAGCTTGGAACAGGGGGCAGATTCACCCCTCCACTTT.

This clone was counted between two and nine times. The chain has TRBV4-1 and TRBJ2-7, with TRBD1 as a possible D gene (5 bases). With 4 bases removed from V and 2 bases from J, the gap between germline ends came to 12 bases. This CDR3 is 14 amino acids long. CDR1 is MGHRA, CDR2 YSYEKL, per germline. The CDR3 sequence: CASSLGRGTYEQYF. The CDR3 coding sequence is TGCGCCAGCAGCCTCGGAAGGGGCACCTACGAGCAGTACTTC.

The rearrangement uses TRBV6-8 and TRBJ2-3; perhaps TRBD2 as D (6 bases). This CDR3 has 17 amino acids. Trimming removed 3 bases at V and 0 bases at J, with 16 bases between. Germline loops: CDR1 MNHGY, CDR2 SAAAGT. The CDR3 loop is CASSYSLLRESTDTQYF. CDR3 coding DNA: TGTGCCAGCAGTTATAGTTTGTTGCGGGAAAGCACAGATACGCAGTATTTT.

This clone was observed a handful of times. The chain joins TRBV23-1 to TRBJ1-4; possibly TRBD1 for D (5 bases). TRBV23-1 is an ORF; its function is uncertain. Trimming cost V 6 bases and J 6 bases, with 14 bases left between them. The CDR3 is made up of 14 amino acids. Written as DNA, the CDR3 is TGCGCCAGCAGCCAAGATTTAGGGGATGAAAAACTGTTTTTT. Translating it yields CASSQDLGDEKLFF.

V and J are TRBV30 and TRBJ1-1; no reliable D call. The germline gives CDR1 GTSNPN, CDR2 SVGIG (reference sequence). This CDR3 spans 14 amino acids. Trimming pared 0 bases from V and 7 bases from J, leaving 15 bases between. CDR3 in amino acids: CAWSVRLAGSEAFF. The CDR3 DNA reads as TGTGCCTGGAGTGTACGATTGGCCGGTAGTGAAGCTTTCTTT.

The chain joins TRBV11-3 to TRBJ2-1; possibly TRBD2 for D (7 bases). The ends were cut back, 5 bases at V and 4 bases at J, with 15 bases in the middle. Germline CDR1 is SGHNT and CDR2 is YENEEA. CDR3 length: 15 residues. CDR3 coding DNA: TGTGCCAGCAGCCCGGGTGAGGGGGGGTACAATGAGCAGTTCTTC. It codes for CASSPGEGGYNEQFF.

This clone turned up a few times. This chain links TRBV6-8 with TRBJ2-4; 7 bases are a match to TRBD2. CDR1 and CDR2 from the germline V gene are MNHGY and SAAAGT. The CDR3 has 16 amino acids. J lost 3 bases, V lost 6 bases, and 11 bases had no gene match. The CDR3 protein is CASSKEGLVVKNIQYF. As DNA, the CDR3 is TGTGCCAGCAGCAAAGAAGGACTAGTTGTCAAAAACATTCAGTACTTC.

By sample share, this clone is large (0.1 to 1%). V is TRBV11-3 and J is TRBJ2-1, with 8 bases lining up with TRBD2. The V gene end was trimmed by 4 bases and the J gene end by 5 bases; junction bases not matched to a gene: 4. Germline-derived CDR1 and CDR2 are SGHNT and YENEEA. The CDR3 has 14 amino acids. DNA for the CDR3: TGTGCCAGCAGCTCGGGGGGGCCGAACAATGAGCAGTTCTTC. It translates to CASSSGGPNNEQFF.

The chain employs TRBV11-3 and TRBJ2-3; D remains ambiguous. Trimming took 4 bases from V and 4 from J, leaving 18 bases between them. The V gene's germline CDR1 is SGHNT and CDR2 YENEEA. CDR3 length: 16 residues. The CDR3: CASSSFLLRYADTQYF. CDR3 DNA sequence: TGTGCCAGCAGCTCCTTTCTATTGAGGTACGCAGATACGCAGTATTTT.

This clone occurred a few times. The chain combines TRBV11-3 with TRBJ1-2; no definite D call. Trimming stripped 5 bases from V and 1 base from J, with 11 bases between. CDR3 length equals 14 residues. The germline gives CDR1 SGHNT, CDR2 YENEEA. CDR3 in amino acids: CASSQTAVNYGYTF. CDR3 sequence (DNA): TGTGCCAGCAGCCAGACGGCCGTTAACTATGGCTACACCTTC.

The V and J genes are TRBV29-1 and TRBJ2-2; D gene ambiguous. V gave up 1 base and J gave up 0 bases, with 9 bases separating them. Looked up from germline, CDR1 is SQVTM and CDR2 is ANQGSEA. This CDR3 is built from 15 residues. CDR3 nucleotides: TGCAGCGTTGAAGTACAGCCCCCGAACACCGGGGAGCTGTTTTTT. This translates into CSVEVQPPNTGELFF.

In its sample, this clone was seen a few times. This sequence joins TRBV23-1 and TRBJ2-1; no definite D call. TRBV23-1 is noted as an ORF with a role that remains uncertain. V lost 6 bases to trimming and J lost 4 bases, with 10 bases between them. The CDR3 extends over 13 amino acids. As DNA, the CDR3 is TGCGCCAGCAGCTTGTTCGATTACAATGAGCAGTTCTTC. Translation: CASSLFDYNEQFF.

This clone came up a few times. The V gene is TRBV11-3, the J gene TRBJ2-7; possibly TRBD2 for D (6 bases). Trimming removed 0 bases from V and 3 bases from J, with 15 bases in between. The CDR3 contains 16 residues. Germline CDR1 reads SGHNT; CDR2 reads YENEEA. The CDR3 loop reads CASSLDLMGGIYEQYF. The CDR3, as DNA: TGTGCCAGCAGCTTAGATCTAATGGGGGGTATCTACGAGCAGTACTTC.

This clone occurred a few times. This rearrangement joins TRBV28 to TRBJ1-5; tentative D call: TRBD1 (6 bases). Trimming cost V 6 bases and J 6 bases, with 18 bases left between them. Looked up from germline, CDR1 is MDHEN and CDR2 is SYDVKM. This CDR3 comprises 15 residues. CDR3 loop: CASSAWAGDSQPQHF. In DNA, the CDR3 is TGTGCCAGCAGCGCCTGGGCAGGGGATAGTCAGCCCCAGCATTTT.

The V and J genes are TRBV11-3 and TRBJ1-2, with a possible D match to TRBD1 (5 bases). Germline V CDR1 and CDR2: SGHNT, YENEEA. V was cut by 3 bases and J by 0 bases, with 8 bases left in between. The CDR3 extends over 14 amino acids. Written as DNA, the CDR3 is TGTGCCAGCAGCTTTTCGACAGCTAACTATGGCTACACCTTC. Amino acid sequence: CASSFSTANYGYTF.

The chain recombines TRBV11-3 with TRBJ2-3, with D perhaps TRBD2 (5 bases). The CDR3 spans 14 residues. CDR1 is SGHNT, CDR2 YENEEA, per germline. V was clipped by 3 bases and J by 3 bases, with 10 bases between them. For the CDR3, the DNA is TGTGCCAGCAGCTTGGCCGGAGGTACAGATACGCAGTATTTT. Protein: CASSLAGGTDTQYF.